The T cell receptor (beta chain) described here comes from a study of OX40 agonist ivuxolimab in advanced cancers. For the study at large: The group had a mean age of about 65 years, ranged from roughly 23 to 85, and was just under 85% male.

Generated by immunoSEQ multiplex PCR, the TCRdb table keeps only in-frame clones and is missing some. The repertoire includes just under 80,000 clones, about four fifths of them detected once, and 20% to 25% sits in the top ten. Study-level points and caveats: Blood T cells, both CD4+ and CD8+, expanded clonally by week 6 at 0.1 to 3.0 mg/kg. CD4+ T cells averaged fewer expanded clones than CD8+ T cells.

The CDR3 covers 18 residues. V gave up 0 bases and J gave up 9 bases; unmatched junction bases: 20. Germline CDR1 reads SQVTM; CDR2 reads ANQGSEA. Comments on this clone: Antigen specificity is unknown.

The study sampled blood at baseline, cycle 4 day 1, and cycle 7 day 1. The sequenced sample was CD4+ or CD8+ T cells sorted from blood, obtained in a trial of the OX40 agonist ivuxolimab. The chain is built from TRBV29-1 and TRBJ2-7, with 10 positions matching TRBD2. The receptor was derived from an adult with an advanced solid tumor such as melanoma, head and neck, liver or kidney cancer. In DNA, the CDR3 is TGCAGCGTTGAAGATCTACCGGGAGGAATGCTAGCGGGGGCCGTGCAGTACTTC. Amino acids: CSVEDLPGGMLAGAVQYF.